This TCR beta chain was retrieved from a study of T cells in Graves' hyperthyroidism and ophthalmopathy. Notes on the study in general: Ophthalmopathy and stable hyperthyroidism were separated by a 13 V-J model. Most thyroid clonotypes that were expanded above 0.001 also turned up in blood.

For ophthalmopathy patients, the Clinical Activity Score was at least 3 and the NOSPECS grade at least 4; duration was under 3 months. From RNA transcripts, TCR beta CDR3 regions were amplified. Carried out on the TCR CDR3, a first-round RT-PCR used the HTBI primer set. TCRdb processed the multiplex PCR reads anew with MiXCR; each CDR3 protein has one entry. The table shows approximately 690,000 distinct CDR3 sequences, with about a fifth occurring only once. The table lists this clonotype with a few counts. Its antigen is undetermined. Germline CDR1 reads ENHRY; CDR2 reads SYGVKD. The CDR3 sequence is 15 residues long. V was pared by 2 bases and J by 4 bases, with 12 bases between.

Sequenced material: blood. This TCR derives from a man younger than 40 with Graves' ophthalmopathy. The chain is built from TRBV10-3 and TRBJ2-1; perhaps TRBD2 as D (5 bases). The CDR3 DNA reads as TGTGCCATCAGTGAGAGGGAGCTGTCATACAATGAGCAGTTCTTC. Translation gives CAISERELSYNEQFF.